A selection of T cell receptor beta chains follows, all from one sample in a study of CD4 T cells in relation to SARS-CoV-2 and coronaviruses. The data were produced by immunoSEQ multiplex PCR, yet TCRdb's version contains in-frame clones alone and is incomplete. Among 60,000 or so clones listed, about 95% were seen once. Sequenced: naive CD4+ T cells from PBMCs. Source of these receptors: a human donor in good health. Both conserved end residues are part of each CDR3. A D gene is named only where the DNA matches it firmly. The size of a clone is reported for some rows only, either as once, few or many, or as a class for expanded clones.

D: TRBD2
J: TRBJ2-7
V: TRBV14
size: .
CDR3: CASSHRGSGVEQYF
DNA: TGTGCCAGCAGCCACAGGGGTAGCGGGGTCGAGCAGTACTTC

D: TRBD1
J: TRBJ2-7
V: TRBV10-3
size: .
CDR3: CAISNRGSYEQYF
DNA: TGTGCCATCAGCAACAGGGGCTCCTACGAGCAGTACTTC

D: .
J: TRBJ2-7
V: TRBV14
size: .
CDR3: CASSNQASYEQYF
DNA: TGTGCCAGCAGCAATCAGGCTAGCTACGAGCAGTACTTC

D: .
J: TRBJ2-1
V: TRBV9
size: .
CDR3: CASSVGDSGYNEQFF
DNA: TGTGCCAGCAGCGTAGGAGATAGCGGATACAATGAGCAGTTCTTC

D: .
J: TRBJ2-1
V: TRBV24-1
size: .
CDR3: CATSDHTGISYNEQFF
DNA: TGTGCCACCAGTGACCATACAGGGATCTCCTACAATGAGCAGTTCTTC

D: .
J: TRBJ2-4
V: TRBV4-1
size: .
CDR3: CASSIGVARTKNIQYF
DNA: TGCGCCAGCAGCATAGGGGTAGCGCGAACCAAAAACATTCAGTACTTC

D: .
J: TRBJ2-3
V: TRBV27
size: .
CDR3: CASSRISPADTQYF
DNA: TGTGCCAGCAGTCGTATTTCCCCTGCGGATACGCAGTATTTT

D: TRBD2
J: TRBJ2-1
V: TRBV5-1
size: .
CDR3: CASSGGGLAGENEQFF
DNA: TGCGCCAGCAGCGGAGGGGGACTAGCGGGAGAGAATGAGCAGTTCTTC

D: TRBD1
J: TRBJ2-5
V: TRBV18
size: .
CDR3: CASSSSRQGALETQYF
DNA: TGTGCCAGCTCATCTTCACGACAGGGGGCCTTAGAGACCCAGTACTTC

D: TRBD1
J: TRBJ1-4
V: TRBV5-1
size: .
CDR3: CASSWGQGARVEKLFF
DNA: TGCGCCAGCAGCTGGGGACAGGGGGCGCGAGTTGAAAAACTGTTTTTT

D: .
J: TRBJ1-5
V: TRBV6-5
size: .
CDR3: CASSPRRGGNQPQHF
DNA: TGTGCCAGCAGTCCCCGACGGGGCGGCAATCAGCCCCAGCATTTT

D: .
J: TRBJ2-5
V: TRBV2
size: .
CDR3: CASSTSPRVQETQYF
DNA: TGTGCCAGCAGCACCTCGCCCCGCGTCCAAGAGACCCAGTACTTC

D: TRBD2
J: TRBJ2-2
V: TRBV5-1
size: .
CDR3: CASSSFGTSGGRDTGELFF
DNA: TGCGCCAGCAGCTCGTTCGGGACTAGCGGAGGGAGGGACACCGGGGAGCTGTTTTTT

D: .
J: TRBJ2-7
V: TRBV27
size: .
CDR3: CASSSPGASYEQYF
DNA: TGTGCCAGCAGTTCCCCCGGCGCGTCCTACGAGCAGTACTTC

D: .
J: TRBJ1-3
V: TRBV28
size: .
CDR3: CASRITSGNTIYF
DNA: TGTGCCAGCAGGATCACCTCTGGAAACACCATATATTTT

D: TRBD1
J: TRBJ1-4
V: TRBV5-6
size: .
CDR3: CASSSGQGFWKLFF
DNA: TGTGCCAGCAGCTCGGGACAGGGGTTTTGGAAACTGTTTTTT

D: .
J: TRBJ1-5
V: TRBV3-1/TRBV3-2
size: .
CDR3: CASSQVNGGGNQPQHF
DNA: TGTGCCAGCAGCCAAGTAAATGGCGGTGGCAATCAGCCCCAGCATTTT

D: TRBD1
J: TRBJ2-7
V: TRBV19
size: .
CDR3: CASSQLGQGTYEQYF
DNA: TGTGCCAGTAGTCAGCTGGGACAGGGTACTTACGAGCAGTACTTC

D: .
J: TRBJ1-3
V: TRBV19
size: .
CDR3: CASQRGFDSGNTIYF
DNA: TGTGCCAGTCAGAGGGGATTCGACTCTGGAAACACCATATATTTT

D: .
J: TRBJ2-7
V: TRBV25-1
size: .
CDR3: CASSDTNEQYF
DNA: TGTGCCAGCAGTGATACGAACGAGCAGTACTTC

D: .
J: TRBJ2-1
V: TRBV2
size: once
CDR3: CASDQLVSEQFF
DNA: TGTGCCAGCGATCAACTAGTTAGTGAGCAGTTCTTC

D: .
J: TRBJ2-7
V: TRBV30
size: .
CDR3: CAWKDANEQYF
DNA: TGTGCCTGGAAGGACGCCAACGAGCAGTACTTC

D: .
J: TRBJ1-3
V: TRBV11-1
size: .
CDR3: CASSSGTPRNTIYF
DNA: TGTGCCAGCAGCTCCGGGACCCCGAGAAACACCATATATTTT

D: .
J: TRBJ1-2
V: TRBV4-1
size: .
CDR3: CASSQGGPANYGYTF
DNA: TGCGCCAGCAGCCAAGGGGGACCAGCTAACTATGGCTACACCTTC

D: TRBD1
J: TRBJ2-4
V: TRBV19
size: .
CDR3: CASSYPGQDGKNIQYF
DNA: TGTGCCAGTAGTTATCCAGGACAGGACGGAAAAAACATTCAGTACTTC

D: .
J: TRBJ2-3
V: TRBV19
size: .
CDR3: CASRVRGSTDTQYF
DNA: TGTGCCAGTCGGGTCAGGGGCTCCACAGATACGCAGTATTTT

D: TRBD2
J: TRBJ2-7
V: TRBV4-2
size: .
CDR3: CASSQDLASGRTSYEQYF
DNA: TGTGCCAGCAGCCAAGATCTAGCTAGCGGGAGAACGTCTTACGAGCAGTACTTC

D: .
J: TRBJ2-1
V: TRBV21-1
size: .
CDR3: CASSKARDRGEILRNEQFF
DNA: TGTGCCAGCAGCAAAGCGAGAGACAGGGGGGAGATTTTACGGAATGAGCAGTTCTTC

D: .
J: TRBJ1-4
V: TRBV21-1
size: once
CDR3: CASSKALSCRGNEKLFF
DNA: TGTGCCAGCAGCAAAGCGCTTTCGTGTCGAGGGAATGAAAAACTGTTTTTT

D: .
J: TRBJ2-7
V: TRBV7-3
size: once
CDR3: CASSLSPDTYEQYF
DNA: TGTGCCAGCAGCTTATCGCCGGACACCTACGAGCAGTACTTC

D: .
J: TRBJ2-2
V: TRBV2
size: .
CDR3: CASRVVERDGELFF
DNA: TGTGCCAGCAGAGTCGTAGAGCGCGACGGGGAGCTGTTTTTT

D: .
J: TRBJ2-7
V: TRBV11-2
size: .
CDR3: CASSLGVRYEQYF
DNA: TGTGCCAGCAGCTTAGGAGTCCGCTACGAGCAGTACTTC

D: .
J: TRBJ2-7
V: TRBV9
size: .
CDR3: CASSARVGHAYEQYF
DNA: TGTGCCAGCAGCGCGAGGGTGGGACATGCCTACGAGCAGTACTTC

D: TRBD2
J: TRBJ2-3
V: TRBV25-1
size: .
CDR3: CASSDPYRGGPDTQYF
DNA: TGTGCCAGCAGTGATCCTTACCGGGGGGGCCCAGATACGCAGTATTTT

D: TRBD2
J: TRBJ2-1
V: TRBV11-1
size: .
CDR3: CASSPRAGAYNEQFF
DNA: TGTGCCAGCAGCCCGCGAGCGGGAGCCTACAATGAGCAGTTCTTC

D: TRBD2
J: TRBJ2-1
V: TRBV4-1
size: .
CDR3: CASSRGLAGKVQFF
DNA: TGCGCCAGCAGCCGTGGACTAGCAGGAAAAGTGCAGTTCTTC

D: .
J: TRBJ2-7
V: TRBV28
size: .
CDR3: CASTPSHSSYEQYF
DNA: TGTGCCAGTACCCCTAGCCACAGCTCCTACGAGCAGTACTTC

D: TRBD1
J: TRBJ1-2
V: TRBV4-1
size: .
CDR3: CASSHPTGGYGYTF
DNA: TGCGCCAGCAGCCACCCGACAGGGGGCTATGGCTACACCTTC

D: .
J: TRBJ1-5
V: TRBV9
size: .
CDR3: CASSVDGDVVQPQHF
DNA: TGTGCCAGCAGCGTAGACGGGGACGTGGTTCAGCCCCAGCATTTT

D: .
J: TRBJ1-4
V: TRBV7-9
size: .
CDR3: CASSLVREKLFF
DNA: TGTGCCAGCAGCTTAGTTAGAGAAAAACTGTTTTTT

D: .
J: TRBJ2-7
V: TRBV27
size: .
CDR3: CASSAEGRAPTYEQYF
DNA: TGTGCCAGCAGTGCCGAGGGACGGGCCCCTACCTACGAGCAGTACTTC

D: .
J: TRBJ2-1
V: TRBV7-9
size: .
CDR3: CASSSITGGRLNEQFF
DNA: TGTGCCAGCAGCTCAATCACCGGGGGTAGACTCAATGAGCAGTTCTTC

D: TRBD2
J: TRBJ2-1
V: TRBV10-2
size: .
CDR3: CAKKGLAGVTDSYNEQFF
DNA: TGCGCCAAGAAAGGACTAGCAGGGGTCACGGACTCCTACAATGAGCAGTTCTTC